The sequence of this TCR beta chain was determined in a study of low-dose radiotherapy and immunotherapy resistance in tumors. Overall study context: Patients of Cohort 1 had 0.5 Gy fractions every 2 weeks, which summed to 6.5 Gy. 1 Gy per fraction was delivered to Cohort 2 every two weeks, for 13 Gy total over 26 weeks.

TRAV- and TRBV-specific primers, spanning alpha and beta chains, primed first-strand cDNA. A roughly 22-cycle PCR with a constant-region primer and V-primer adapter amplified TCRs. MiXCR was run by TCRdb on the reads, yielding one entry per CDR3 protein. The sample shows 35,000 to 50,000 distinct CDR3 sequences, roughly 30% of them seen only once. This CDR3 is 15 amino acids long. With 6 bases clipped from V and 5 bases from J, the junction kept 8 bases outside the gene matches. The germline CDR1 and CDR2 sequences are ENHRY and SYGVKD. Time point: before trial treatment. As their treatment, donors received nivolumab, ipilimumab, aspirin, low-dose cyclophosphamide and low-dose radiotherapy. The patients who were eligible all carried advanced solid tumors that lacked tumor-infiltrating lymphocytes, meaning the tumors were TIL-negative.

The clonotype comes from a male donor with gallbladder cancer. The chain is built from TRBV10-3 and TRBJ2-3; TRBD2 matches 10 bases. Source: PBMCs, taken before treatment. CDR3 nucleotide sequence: TGTGCCATCAGGGCAACTAGCGGGGAGGGAGATACGCAGTATTTT. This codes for CAIRATSGEGDTQYF.